One TCR beta chain is described in this entry. What it binds is not known. The sample is drawn from a study of cytomegalovirus exposure and HLA in healthy donors. Study-wide points: High sensitivity and specificity were reportedly achieved when the classifier diagnosed cytomegalovirus status. Fewer N-insertions than the roughly 670-donor mean were reportedly shown by an Asian-associated ancestry cluster in a later analysis.

PCR used 60 Vbeta primers and 13 Jbeta primers. The repertoire was sequenced with immunoSEQ multiplex PCR; TCRdb's copy has only in-frame clones and lacks some. This repertoire shows about 80,000 clones, around 67% found once; its top ten account for 6.9%. This CDR3 is 16 amino acids long. The germline CDR1 and CDR2 sequences are MNHEY and SVGAGI. Trimming took 0 bases from V and 8 from J; bases not matched to a gene: 10. The rearrangement uses TRBV6-5 and TRBJ2-1; 7 bases agree with TRBD1. The TCR comes from a woman aged 45-59 years in good health and CMV-seropositive. Sequencing was done on a sample of PBMCs. The CDR3 sequence is CASSYSGDLGGDEQFF. The DNA for the CDR3 is TGTGCCAGCAGTTACTCGGGCGACCTAGGGGGCGATGAGCAGTTCTTC.